Below, 23 T cell receptor beta chains from the same sample are listed, as sequenced in a study of CD8 T cells in ankylosing spondylitis. TCRdb re-derived calls from the 5' RACE reads in MiXCR, one entry per CDR3 protein. The sample holds about 160,000 distinct CDR3 sequences, about 16% seen once. The sample was blood, either unsorted or a sorted T cell fraction (not recorded which). The source is a male donor with ankylosing spondylitis or in good health (not recorded which).

This clonotype has a count of ten or more. The gene calls are TRBV20-1 and TRBJ2-3, with a weak D call TRBD1 (6 bases). Germline values: CDR1 DFQATT, CDR2 SNEGSKA (reference sequence). This CDR3 is built from 15 residues. The ends were cut back, 4 bases at V and 3 bases at J, with 17 bases in the middle. As DNA, the CDR3 is TGCAGTGCTACTCTCTTGGGGGCTAAGACAGATACGCAGTATTTT. This translates into CSATLLGAKTDTQYF.

This clonotype was found a few times. The V and J genes are TRBV20-1 and TRBJ1-1, with D possibly being TRBD1 (5 bases). Trimming shortened V by 0 bases and J by 4 bases, and 12 bases separated the two germline ends. The germline gives CDR1 DFQATT, CDR2 SNEGSKA (reference sequence). The CDR3 has 14 amino acids. CDR3 DNA: TGCAGTGCTAGAGATGTGCAGGGCATCACTGAAGCTTTCTTT. Protein: CSARDVQGITEAFF.

This clonotype was seen ten or more times. This chain joins TRBV5-1 and TRBJ2-5; 9 nucleotides line up with TRBD1. The J segment lost 5 bases and the V segment lost 4 bases, leaving 9 bases of the junction unmatched. Germline lookup yields CDR1 SGHRS and CDR2 YFSETQ. The CDR3 spans 15 residues. CDR3 region: CASSTSQGARETQYF. DNA of the CDR3: TGCGCCAGCAGCACGTCACAGGGGGCTCGGGAGACCCAGTACTTC.

This chain connects TRBV29-1 to TRBJ2-5, with 7 nucleotides matching TRBD2. The CDR3 covers 13 residues. V shed 6 bases, J shed 5 bases, and the junction held 9 bases outside the gene matches. Germline CDR1 SQVTM, CDR2 ANQGSEA. In DNA form, the CDR3 reads TGCAGCGTCTCCAGTCGGGGAGGGGAGACCCAGTACTTC. This sequence encodes CSVSSRGGETQYF.

This clonotype was picked up a small number of times. The V call is TRBV25-1, the J call TRBJ1-2; the D gene is possibly TRBD1 (5 bases). Trimming took off 5 bases at V and 2 bases at J, with 9 bases between the two ends. The CDR3 spans 13 residues. Germline V lookup: CDR1 MGHDK, CDR2 SYGVNS. The CDR3 loop reads CASSLGANYGYTF. The DNA for the CDR3 is TGTGCCAGCAGTCTCGGGGCAAACTATGGCTACACCTTC.

This clonotype was seen repeatedly, ten times or more. V gene TRBV20-1 combines with J gene TRBJ2-7, with D tentatively TRBD2 (5 bases). Germline CDR1 DFQATT, CDR2 SNEGSKA (reference sequence). This CDR3 is built from 13 residues. Trimming stripped 8 bases from V and 2 bases from J, with 16 bases between. CDR3 nucleotides: TGCAGTTCGGGCGCTAGCTTAGCCTACGAGCAGTACTTC. This gives the protein CSSGASLAYEQYF.

This clonotype appeared a few times. The gene calls are TRBV27 and TRBJ2-7; no definite D call. The CDR3 runs 14 residues. V lost 6 bases, J lost 4 bases, and 16 bases lay in between. Germline CDR1 reads MNHEY; CDR2 reads SMNVEV (reference sequence). CDR3 protein: CASSLTAISYEQYF. The DNA of the CDR3 is TGTGCCAGCAGCCTTACCGCCATTTCTTACGAGCAGTACTTC.

The chain employs TRBV6-5 and TRBJ1-3; D might be TRBD1 (6 bases). The germline CDR1 and CDR2 sequences are MNHEY and SVGAGI. This CDR3 has 15 amino acids. The V end lost 2 bases, the J end lost 1 base, and 9 bases lay between the germline ends. The CDR3 nucleotides read TGTGCCAGCAGTTACGGAACAGGGTCTGGAAACACCATATATTTT. Encoded protein: CASSYGTGSGNTIYF.

This clonotype showed up many times. The chain carries TRBV12-3 or TRBV12-4 and TRBJ2-7, with unresolved D. V was cut by 5 bases and J by 2 bases, with 16 bases left in between. This CDR3 region has 15 residues. CDR3 DNA sequence: TGTGCCAGCAGTGAATTTATTGAGATGCCCTACGAGCAGTACTTC. The encoded protein is CASSEFIEMPYEQYF.

In this sample, this clonotype turned up a few times. This chain connects TRBV6-2 or TRBV6-3 to TRBJ2-3; the D is unclear. Trimming shortened V by 2 bases and J by 3 bases, and 6 bases separated the two germline ends. The CDR3 spans 13 residues. CDR1 is MNHEY, CDR2 SVGEGT, per germline. The CDR3 loop is CASSYLGTDTQYF. CDR3 DNA sequence: TGTGCCAGCAGTTACCTGGGGACAGATACGCAGTATTTT.

The chain is built from TRBV28 and TRBJ1-6; maybe TRBD1 (6 bases). This CDR3 region has 13 residues. CDR1 and CDR2 (germline): MDHEN, SYDVKM. Trimming cost V 4 bases and J 7 bases, with 8 bases left between them. The CDR3 loop is CASSWQGNSPLHF. The CDR3 coding sequence is TGTGCCAGCAGTTGGCAGGGGAATTCACCCCTCCACTTT.

This clonotype has at least ten counts. The V call is TRBV20-1, the J call TRBJ2-7; no definite D call. Germline V gene sequence: CDR1 DFQATT, CDR2 SNEGSKA (reference sequence). Trimming cost V 5 bases and J 4 bases, with 12 bases left between them. The CDR3 is made up of 12 amino acids. The chain's CDR3 is CSAQTRWYEQYF. CDR3 nucleotides: TGCAGTGCTCAGACCCGCTGGTACGAGCAGTACTTC.

At least ten counts were recorded for this clonotype. The J gene is TRBJ1-1, the V gene TRBV5-1; D ambiguous. This CDR3 spans 13 amino acids. Germline V gene sequence: CDR1 SGHRS, CDR2 YFSETQ. Trimming removed 4 bases at V and 1 base at J, with 8 bases between. The CDR3 bases are TGCGCCAGCAGCGAGGATGGGAACACTGAAGCTTTCTTT. It codes for CASSEDGNTEAFF.

The chain is built from TRBV7-2 and TRBJ2-3, with 7 bases fitting TRBD1. The trim removed 2 bases at V and 2 bases at J, leaving 4 bases unmatched. CDR1 is SGHTA and CDR2 is FQGNSA in the germline V gene. The CDR3 loop spans 15 amino acids. The DNA for the CDR3 is TGTGCCAGCAGCTTACGGGGACAGCTCACAGATACGCAGTATTTT. Protein product: CASSLRGQLTDTQYF.

Concerning this clonotype: Germline is not matched at one junction end, which may reflect a read error. The chain employs TRBV5-1 and TRBJ1-1, with TRBD1 as a possible D gene (6 bases). The CDR3 runs to 14 residues. The V gene's germline CDR1 is SGHRS and CDR2 YFSETQ. The CDR3 coding sequence is TGCGCCAGCAGCCAGGACAGCCTGAACACTGAAGCCTTCTTT. Translated: CASSQDSLNTEAFF.

On this clonotype: This may be a read error, as it is one base from a much larger clone. This chain joins TRBV12-3 or TRBV12-4 and TRBJ1-5; D not resolved. This CDR3 has 13 residues. Trimming cost V 2 bases and J 0 bases, with 2 bases left between them. This CDR3 reads CASSLLSNQPQHF. The CDR3 DNA reads TGTGCCAGCAGTTTACTTAGCAATCAGCCCCAGCATTTT.

This clonotype has a count of ten or more. The chain links TRBV5-1 to TRBJ1-1, with D possibly being TRBD1 (5 bases). The CDR3 consists of 13 residues. Trimming removed 4 bases from V and 6 bases from J, with 13 bases in between. Germline V CDR1 and CDR2: SGHRS, YFSETQ. CDR3 coding DNA: TGCGCCAGCAGCATCAACGAGGGGTCTGAAGCTTTCTTT. Amino acid sequence: CASSINEGSEAFF.

The CDR3 DNA reads as TGTGCCAGCAGTCGACGACAGGGTTATGGCTACACCTTC. This sequence encodes CASSRRQGYGYTF. The chain is built from TRBV28 and TRBJ1-2, with 7 bases matching TRBD1. J lost 5 bases, V lost 5 bases, and 5 bases had no gene match. CDR3 size: 13 residues. The V gene's germline CDR1 is MDHEN and CDR2 SYDVKM.

The chain recombines TRBV20-1 with TRBJ2-3; possible D gene TRBD2, 6 bases. Trimming took off 6 bases at V and 0 bases at J, with 25 bases between the two ends. The CDR3 totals 18 residues. The germline V gene encodes CDR1 DFQATT and CDR2 SNEGSKA (reference sequence). The CDR3 DNA sequence: TGCAGTGCCCCCCCGGCTAGCGCATCGGTTACTAGCACAGATACGCAGTATTTT. This sequence encodes CSAPPASASVTSTDTQYF.

This clonotype was observed many times. V usage is TRBV20-1 and J usage is TRBJ2-7; D not resolved. The CDR3 is 14 residues long. The germline V gene encodes CDR1 DFQATT and CDR2 SNEGSKA (reference sequence). V dropped 1 base and J dropped 1 base, with 11 bases sitting between them. CDR3 coding DNA: TGCAGTGCTAGAGCTGACCGTCTTTCCTACGAGCAGTACTTC. Amino acids: CSARADRLSYEQYF.

A remark on this clonotype: A much larger clone lies a single base off, so this may be a read error. The chain is built from TRBV12-3 or TRBV12-4 and TRBJ2-1; D may be TRBD2 (6 bases). The length of the CDR3 is 14 residues. The CDR3 is CAGSFSAGGNEQFF. CDR3 coding DNA: TGTGCCGGCAGTTTCTCGGCCGGGGGCAATGAGCAGTTCTTC.

In this sample, this clonotype turned up many times. V gene TRBV6-2 or TRBV6-3 combines with J gene TRBJ1-5; D is ambiguous. The V gene lost 6 bases and the J gene lost 0 bases, with 6 bases spanning the gap. The germline CDR1 and CDR2 sequences are MNHEY and SVGEGT. The CDR3 extends over 13 amino acids. This CDR3 is CASRWFSNQPQHF. Written as DNA, the CDR3 is TGTGCCAGCAGGTGGTTTAGCAATCAGCCCCAGCATTTT.

This clonotype was counted many times. V gene TRBV5-6 combines with J gene TRBJ2-1, with 7 bases aligning to TRBD2. The CDR3 spans 16 residues. Germline V lookup: CDR1 SGHDT, CDR2 YYEEEE. The J segment lost 5 bases and the V segment lost 0 bases, leaving 8 bases of the junction unmatched. The CDR3 bases are TGTGCCAGCAGCTTGGGAAGAGGGAGGGCCGACAATGAGCAGTTCTTC. It specifies CASSLGRGRADNEQFF.